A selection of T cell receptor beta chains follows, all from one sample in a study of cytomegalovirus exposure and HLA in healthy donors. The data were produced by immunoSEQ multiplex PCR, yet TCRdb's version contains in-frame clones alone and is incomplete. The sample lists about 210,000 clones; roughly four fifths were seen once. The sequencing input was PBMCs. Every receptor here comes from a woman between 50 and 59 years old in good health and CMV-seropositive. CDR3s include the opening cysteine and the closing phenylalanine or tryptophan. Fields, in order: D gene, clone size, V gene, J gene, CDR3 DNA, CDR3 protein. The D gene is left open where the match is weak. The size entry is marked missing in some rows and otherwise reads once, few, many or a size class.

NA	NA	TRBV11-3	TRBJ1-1	TGTGCCAGCAGCTTAGCGGTGAACACTGAAGCTTTCTTT	CASSLAVNTEAFF
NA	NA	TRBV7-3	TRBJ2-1	TGTGCCAGCAGCTTATGGGGTCGGGCAGGGGTTGGCAATGAGCAGTTCTTC	CASSLWGRAGVGNEQFF
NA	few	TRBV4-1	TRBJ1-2	TGCGCCAGCAGCCAAGATCCCGGGGGAGGGGGACGCTATGGCTACACCTTC	CASSQDPGGGGRYGYTF
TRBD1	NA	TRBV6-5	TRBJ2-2	TGTGCCAGCAGCACGGACAGGGGCAACACCGGGGAGCTGTTTTTT	CASSTDRGNTGELFF
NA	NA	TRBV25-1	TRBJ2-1	TGTGCCAGCAGTGAGCGGGGTGCGCGCTACAATGAGCAGTTCTTC	CASSERGARYNEQFF
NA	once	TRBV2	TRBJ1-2	TGTGCCAGCAGTGTAGACAGAACGAACTATGGCTACACCTTC	CASSVDRTNYGYTF
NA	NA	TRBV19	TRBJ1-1	TGTGCCAGTAGTATCGGGGGGTGGGGACCGGTGAACACTGAAGCTTTCTTT	CASSIGGWGPVNTEAFF
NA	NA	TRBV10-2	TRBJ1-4	TGCGCCAGCAGGGAGGCGGCTAAGGAAAAACTGTTTTTT	CASREAAKEKLFF
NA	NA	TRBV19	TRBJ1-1	TGTGCCAGTAGTATTCGGGGAAGGACTGAAGCTTTCTTT	CASSIRGRTEAFF
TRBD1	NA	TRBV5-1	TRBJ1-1	TGCGCCAGCAGCTGGTCGACAGGGTTAGTGAACACTGAAGCTTTCTTT	CASSWSTGLVNTEAFF
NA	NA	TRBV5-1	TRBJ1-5	TGCGCCAGCAGCTCAGGGTTTCGCAATCAGCCCCAGCATTTT	CASSSGFRNQPQHF
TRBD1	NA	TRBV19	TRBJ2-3	TGTGCCACTGGGACAGGGCCAAATTCTGATACGCAGTATTTT	CATGTGPNSDTQYF
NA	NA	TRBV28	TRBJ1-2	TGTGCCAGCAGTTTAGGAGGGGTAAACTATGGCTACACCTTC	CASSLGGVNYGYTF
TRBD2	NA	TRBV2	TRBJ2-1	TGTGCCAGCAGAAGGGACGGGACAGGACCGACTAGCGGGGACCGGGGGGAGCAGTTCTTC	CASRRDGTGPTSGDRGEQFF
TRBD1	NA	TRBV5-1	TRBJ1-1	TGCGCCAGCAGCTTGGCCCGACAGGGGATAAGGAAAGCTTTCTTT	CASSLARQGIRKAFF
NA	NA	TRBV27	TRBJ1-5	TGTGCCAGCGGACCCTGGGGCGCGGGGGGGAGCAATCAGCCCCAGCATTTT	CASGPWGAGGSNQPQHF
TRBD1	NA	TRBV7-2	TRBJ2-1	TGTGCCAGCAGCCCCCGGACAGGCTACAATGAGCAGTTCTTC	CASSPRTGYNEQFF
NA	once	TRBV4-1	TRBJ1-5	TGCGCCAGCAGCCAAGTACAGGGAAATCAGTTAGGTGGCAATCAGCCCCAGCATTTT	CASSQVQGNQLGGNQPQHF
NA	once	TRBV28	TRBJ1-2	TGTGCCGGGGGGGGCGCCTCCTTCTATGGCTACACCTTC	CAGGGASFYGYTF
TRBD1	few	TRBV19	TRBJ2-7	TGTGCCAGTAGTATCGTGGGTCCCACGACAGGGGGCGGCGAGCAGTACTTC	CASSIVGPTTGGGEQYF
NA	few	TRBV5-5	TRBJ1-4	TGTGCCAGCAGCTTGGGGAGTGTGGTGAATGAAAAACTGTTTTTT	CASSLGSVVNEKLFF
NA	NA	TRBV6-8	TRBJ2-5	TGTGCCAGCAGCGGACGGGGATTCCAAGAGACCCAGTACTTC	CASSGRGFQETQYF
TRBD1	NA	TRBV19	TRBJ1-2	TGTGCCAGTAGTATCTTTCCAGGGGGCTTGGGCTACACCTTC	CASSIFPGGLGYTF
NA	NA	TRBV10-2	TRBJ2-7	TGCGCCAGCAGTGAGTCTTTGGAGAGCTCCGAGCAGTACTTC	CASSESLESSEQYF
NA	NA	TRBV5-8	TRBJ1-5	TGTGCCAGCAGACACCATAGCAATCAGCCCCAGCATTTT	CASRHHSNQPQHF
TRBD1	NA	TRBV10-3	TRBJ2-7	TGTGCCATCAGTGCAGGACAGGATCCTATCTACGAGCAGTACTTC	CAISAGQDPIYEQYF
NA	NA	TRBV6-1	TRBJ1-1	TGTGCCAGCAGTTTACTCCAGGGGAACACTGAAGCTTTCTTT	CASSLLQGNTEAFF
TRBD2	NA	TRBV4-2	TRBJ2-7	TGTGCCAGCAGCCCTAGCGGGGGGGCCAACTACGAGCAGTACTTC	CASSPSGGANYEQYF
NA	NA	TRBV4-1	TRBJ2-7	TGCGCCAGCAGCCAAGATAGGATAAACCGAGGGTCCTACGAGCAGTACTTC	CASSQDRINRGSYEQYF
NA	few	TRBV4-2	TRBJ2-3	TGTGCCAGCAGCCATCCCCTGGGGCCAACCACAGATACGCAGTATTTT	CASSHPLGPTTDTQYF
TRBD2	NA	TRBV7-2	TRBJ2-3	TGTGCCAGCAGCTCAGGACTAGGGGAGACAGATACGCAGTATTTT	CASSSGLGETDTQYF
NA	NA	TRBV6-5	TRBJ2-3	TGTGCCAGCAGCCTCAGACAGACAGATACGCAGTATTTT	CASSLRQTDTQYF
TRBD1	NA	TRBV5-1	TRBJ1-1	TGCGCCAGCAGCATACGGACAGGGGGAGACACTGAAGCTTTCTTT	CASSIRTGGDTEAFF
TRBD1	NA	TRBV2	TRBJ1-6	TGTGCCAGCAGTGCCGGGACAGGGGTGAATAATTCACCCCTCCACTTT	CASSAGTGVNNSPLHF
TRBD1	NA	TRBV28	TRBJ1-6	TGTGCCAGCAGTTCGGGGACAGGGGGCAGGGATTCACCCCTCCACTTT	CASSSGTGGRDSPLHF
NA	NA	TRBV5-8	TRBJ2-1	TGTGCCAGCAGCTTGCGTCTGGAACAGGGTAATGAGCAGTTCTTC	CASSLRLEQGNEQFF
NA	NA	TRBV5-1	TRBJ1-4	TGCGCCAGTACCCGAACCAGAACTAATGAAAAACTGTTTTTT	CASTRTRTNEKLFF
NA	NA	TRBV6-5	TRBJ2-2	TGTGCCAGCAGTTACGAGACAGTTACAGCTACCGGGGAGCTGTTTTTT	CASSYETVTATGELFF
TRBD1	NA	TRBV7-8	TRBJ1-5	TGTGCCAGCAGCTTCGTACCGGGACAGGGAAAACAGCCCCAGCATTTT	CASSFVPGQGKQPQHF
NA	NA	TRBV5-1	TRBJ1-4	TGCGCCAGCAGCATAGGGGGGGGTGAAAAACTGTTTTTT	CASSIGGGEKLFF
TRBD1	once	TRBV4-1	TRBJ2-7	TGCGCCAGCAGCCAAGGCCTCTGGGACAGCACCTACGAGCAGTACTTC	CASSQGLWDSTYEQYF
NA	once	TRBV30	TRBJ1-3	TGTGCCTACCTCCCCGGTTCTGGAAACACCATATATTTT	CAYLPGSGNTIYF
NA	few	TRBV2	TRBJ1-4	TGTGCCAGCAGTGAAAGAGGAAAACTGTTTTTT	CASSERGKLFF
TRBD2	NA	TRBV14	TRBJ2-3	TGTGCCAGCAGCCAAGGGACTAGCGGGATCGCGCTACAGTATTTT	CASSQGTSGIALQYF
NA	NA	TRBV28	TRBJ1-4	TGTGCCAGCAGTTTACCTGGACAAACAACTAATGAAAAACTGTTTTTT	CASSLPGQTTNEKLFF
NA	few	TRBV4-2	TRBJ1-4	TGTGCCAGCAGCCCCAAAGGGCAGGGGATTAATGAAAAACTGTTTTTT	CASSPKGQGINEKLFF
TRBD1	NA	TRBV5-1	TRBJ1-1	TGCGCCAGCAGCCCTTGGACAGGGGGGAACACTGAAGCTTTCTTT	CASSPWTGGNTEAFF
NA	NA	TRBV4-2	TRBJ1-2	TGTGCCAGCAGCCAAGTTGACCCCCCGGGGGGCTACACCTTC	CASSQVDPPGGYTF
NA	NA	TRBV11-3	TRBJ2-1	TGTGCCAGCAGCCATCCGGGATCCGATTACAATGAGCAGTTCTTC	CASSHPGSDYNEQFF
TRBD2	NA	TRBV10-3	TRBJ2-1	TGTGCCATCAGTGAGGTTAGCGGGGGGGCTTATGATGAGCAGTTCTTC	CAISEVSGGAYDEQFF
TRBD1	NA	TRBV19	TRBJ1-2	TGTGCCAGTAGTAACAGGGGGCGAGGCTATGGCTACACCTTC	CASSNRGRGYGYTF
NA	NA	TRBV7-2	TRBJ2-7	TGTGCCAGCAGCTTAGGGGGAGTGGGGCAGTACTTC	CASSLGGVGQYF
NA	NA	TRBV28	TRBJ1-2	TGTGCCAGCAGTTTGGCGGGAACTAACTATGGCTACACCTTC	CASSLAGTNYGYTF
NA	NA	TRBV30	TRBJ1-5	TGTGCCTGGAGTGTTGCGACGAGGAATCAGCCCCAGCATTTT	CAWSVATRNQPQHF
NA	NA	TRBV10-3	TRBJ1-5	TGTGCCATCAGTGGGGCAGATAGCAATCAGCCCCAGCATTTT	CAISGADSNQPQHF